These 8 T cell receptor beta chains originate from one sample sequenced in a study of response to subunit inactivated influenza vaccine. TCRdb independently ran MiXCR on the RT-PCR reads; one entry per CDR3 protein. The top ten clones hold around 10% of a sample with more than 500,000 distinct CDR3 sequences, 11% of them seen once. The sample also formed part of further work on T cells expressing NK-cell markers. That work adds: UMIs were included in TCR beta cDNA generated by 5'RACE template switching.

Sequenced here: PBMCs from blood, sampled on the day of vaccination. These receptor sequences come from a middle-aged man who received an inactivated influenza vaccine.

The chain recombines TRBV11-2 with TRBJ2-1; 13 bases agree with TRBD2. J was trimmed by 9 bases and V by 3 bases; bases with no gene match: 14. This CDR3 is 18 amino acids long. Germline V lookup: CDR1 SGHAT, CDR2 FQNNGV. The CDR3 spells CASSLQQTLAGGPTEQFF. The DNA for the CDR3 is TGTGCCAGCAGCTTGCAACAGACACTAGCGGGAGGGCCGACTGAGCAGTTCTTC.

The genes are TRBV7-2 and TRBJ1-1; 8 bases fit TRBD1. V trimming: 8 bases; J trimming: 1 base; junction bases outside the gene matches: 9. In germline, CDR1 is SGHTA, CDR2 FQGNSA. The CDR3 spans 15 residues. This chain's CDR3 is CASLQGGGQNTEAFF. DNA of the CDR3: TGTGCCAGCCTACAGGGGGGGGGGCAGAACACTGAAGCTTTCTTT. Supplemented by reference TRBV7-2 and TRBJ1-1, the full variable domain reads GAGVSQSPSNKVTEKGKDVELRCDPISGHTALYWYRQSLGQGLEFLIYFQGNSAPDKSGLPSDRFSAERTGGSVSTLTIQRTQQEDSAVYLCASLQGGGQNTEAFFGQGTRLTVV.

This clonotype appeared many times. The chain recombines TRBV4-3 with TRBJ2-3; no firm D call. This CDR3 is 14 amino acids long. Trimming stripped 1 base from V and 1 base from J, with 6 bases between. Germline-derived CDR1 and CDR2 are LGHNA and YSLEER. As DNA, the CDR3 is TGCGCCAGCAGCCAAGGTGGGGGCACAGATACGCAGTATTTT. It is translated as CASSQGGGTDTQYF.

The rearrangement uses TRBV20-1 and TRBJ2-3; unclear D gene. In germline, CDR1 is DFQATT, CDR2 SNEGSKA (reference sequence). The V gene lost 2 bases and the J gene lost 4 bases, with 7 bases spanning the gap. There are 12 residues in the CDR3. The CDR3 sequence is CSARHTPDTQYF. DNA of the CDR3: TGCAGTGCTAGACATACCCCAGATACGCAGTATTTT.

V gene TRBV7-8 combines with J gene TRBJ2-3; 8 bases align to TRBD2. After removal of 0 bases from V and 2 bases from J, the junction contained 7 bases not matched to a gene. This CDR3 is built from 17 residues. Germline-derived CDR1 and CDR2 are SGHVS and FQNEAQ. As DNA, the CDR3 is TGTGCCAGCAGCTTAGCAGAAATAGCGGGAACCACAGATACGCAGTATTTT. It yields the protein CASSLAEIAGTTDTQYF.

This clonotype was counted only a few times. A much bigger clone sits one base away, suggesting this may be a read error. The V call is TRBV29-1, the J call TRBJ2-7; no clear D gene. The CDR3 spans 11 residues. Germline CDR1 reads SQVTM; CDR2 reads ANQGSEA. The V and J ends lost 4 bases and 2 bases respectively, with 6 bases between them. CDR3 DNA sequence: TGCAGCGTTGCGGTGGCCTACGAGCAGTACTTC. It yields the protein CSVAVAYEQYF.

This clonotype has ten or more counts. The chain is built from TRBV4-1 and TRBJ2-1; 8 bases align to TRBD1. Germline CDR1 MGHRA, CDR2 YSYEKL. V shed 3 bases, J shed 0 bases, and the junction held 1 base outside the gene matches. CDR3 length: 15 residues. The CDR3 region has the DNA TGCGCCAGCAGCCACGGACAGGGCTCCTACAATGAGCAGTTCTTC. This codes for CASSHGQGSYNEQFF.

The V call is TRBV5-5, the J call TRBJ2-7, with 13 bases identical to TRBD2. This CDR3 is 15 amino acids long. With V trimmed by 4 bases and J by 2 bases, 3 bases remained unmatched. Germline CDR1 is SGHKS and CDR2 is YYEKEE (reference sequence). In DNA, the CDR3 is TGTGCCAGCAGCGACGGACTAGCGGGAGCCTACGAGCAGTACTTC. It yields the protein CASSDGLAGAYEQYF.